This T cell receptor (beta chain) originates from a study of blood T cell repertoires in COVID-19. Clones were sequenced by immunoSEQ multiplex PCR, and TCRdb holds only the in-frame ones, with some missing. The table includes about 260,000 clones, approximately 89% detected once. V dropped 6 bases and J dropped 7 bases, with 16 bases sitting between them. The V gene's germline CDR1 is SNHLY and CDR2 FYNNEI. The CDR3 totals 14 residues. The clonotype was recovered from a woman in her forties with acute COVID-19. The sequencing input was PBMCs or T cells enriched from blood (not recorded which). This chain uses TRBV2 with TRBJ1-5, with D hard to call. The CDR3: CASSREGFNQPQHF. CDR3 nucleotides: TGTGCCAGCAGCCGAGAGGGATTCAACCAGCCCCAGCATTTT.